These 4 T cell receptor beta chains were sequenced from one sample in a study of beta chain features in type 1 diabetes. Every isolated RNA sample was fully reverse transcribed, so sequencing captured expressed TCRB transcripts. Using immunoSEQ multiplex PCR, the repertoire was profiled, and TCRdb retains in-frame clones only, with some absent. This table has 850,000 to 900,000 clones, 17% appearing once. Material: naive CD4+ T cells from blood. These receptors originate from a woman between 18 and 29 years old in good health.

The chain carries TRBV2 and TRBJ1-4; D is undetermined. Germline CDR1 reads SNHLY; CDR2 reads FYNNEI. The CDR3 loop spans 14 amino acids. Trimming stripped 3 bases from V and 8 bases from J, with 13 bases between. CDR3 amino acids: CASSDVGGGEKLFF. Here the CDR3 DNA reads TGTGCCAGCAGTGACGTGGGTGGAGGCGAAAAACTGTTTTTT.

The DNA for the CDR3 is TGTGCCAGCAGCTTTTGGGTACAGGTCACTGAAGCTTTCTTT. As protein: CASSFWVQVTEAFF. This rearrangement joins TRBV7-2 to TRBJ1-1, with D possibly being TRBD1 (5 bases). The CDR3 has 14 residues. In germline, CDR1 is SGHTA, CDR2 FQGNSA. The ends were cut back, 3 bases at V and 4 bases at J, with 12 bases in the middle. The entire variable domain, with the rest obtained from reference TRBV7-2 and TRBJ1-1, is as follows: GAGVSQSPSNKVTEKGKDVELRCDPISGHTALYWYRQSLGQGLEFLIYFQGNSAPDKSGLPSDRFSAERTGGSVSTLTIQRTQQEDSAVYLCASSFWVQVTEAFFGQGTRLTVV.

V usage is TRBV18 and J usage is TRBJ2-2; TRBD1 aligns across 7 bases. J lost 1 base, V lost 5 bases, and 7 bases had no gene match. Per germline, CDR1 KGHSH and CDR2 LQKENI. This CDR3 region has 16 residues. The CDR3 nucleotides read TGTGCCAGCTCAGGCCCGACAGGGAGGAACACCGGGGAGCTGTTTTTT. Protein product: CASSGPTGRNTGELFF.

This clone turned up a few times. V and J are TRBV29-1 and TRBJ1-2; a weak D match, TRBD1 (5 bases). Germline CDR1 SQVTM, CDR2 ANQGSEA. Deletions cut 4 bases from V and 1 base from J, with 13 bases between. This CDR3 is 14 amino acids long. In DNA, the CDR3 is TGCAGCGTTGTACGGGACGGACGTAACTATGGCTACACCTTC. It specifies CSVVRDGRNYGYTF.